A selection of T cell receptor beta chains follows, all from one sample in a study of cytomegalovirus exposure and HLA in healthy donors. Profiling relied on immunoSEQ multiplex PCR, and the TCRdb table lists in-frame clones only, not all of them. This sample contains some 130,000 clones. The sample was PBMCs. The receptors stem from a woman between 35 and 50 years old in good health and CMV-seropositive. The CDR3 runs from the conserved cysteine through the conserved F or W. D genes are given only for firm matches.

cdr3_length: 12; d_call: TRBD1; v_call: TRBV29-1; j_call: TRBJ2-7; cdr3_nt: TGCAGCGCCTTGCGAGGGGGCAACGAGCAGTACTTC; cdr3_aa: CSALRGGNEQYF
cdr3_length: 15; d_call: NA; v_call: TRBV30; j_call: TRBJ2-5; cdr3_nt: TGTGCCTGGAGGGGTACAGGGAGGGCTCAAGAGACCCAGTACTTC; cdr3_aa: CAWRGTGRAQETQYF
cdr3_length: 14; d_call: NA; v_call: TRBV7-9; j_call: TRBJ2-7; cdr3_nt: TGTGCCAGCAGGTCAGTGGGACAAACTTACGAGCAGTACTTC; cdr3_aa: CASRSVGQTYEQYF
cdr3_length: 16; d_call: NA; v_call: TRBV18; j_call: TRBJ2-3; cdr3_nt: TGTGCCAGCTCACCACGGGTCGGGAGAGGAACAGATACGCAGTATTTT; cdr3_aa: CASSPRVGRGTDTQYF
cdr3_length: 14; d_call: NA; v_call: TRBV19; j_call: TRBJ1-2; cdr3_nt: TGTGCCAGTAGTAGCCGGGACACCTTCTATGGCTACACCTTC; cdr3_aa: CASSSRDTFYGYTF
cdr3_length: 16; d_call: TRBD2; v_call: TRBV12-5; j_call: TRBJ2-7; cdr3_nt: TGTGCTAGTGCCGACGGACTAGCGGGAAAAAACTACGAGCAGTACTTC; cdr3_aa: CASADGLAGKNYEQYF
cdr3_length: 13; d_call: NA; v_call: TRBV18; j_call: TRBJ2-1; cdr3_nt: TGTGCCAGCCTTTCTTCTATGAGGAATGAGCAGTTCTTC; cdr3_aa: CASLSSMRNEQFF
cdr3_length: 14; d_call: TRBD1; v_call: TRBV28; j_call: TRBJ2-5; cdr3_nt: TGTGCCAGCAGTTTAGGAACGACAGGGGAGACCCAGTACTTC; cdr3_aa: CASSLGTTGETQYF
cdr3_length: 15; d_call: TRBD2; v_call: TRBV5-3; j_call: TRBJ2-7; cdr3_nt: TGTGCCAGAAGCCCCGGGTGGCGGGAGCTCCACGAGCAGTACTTC; cdr3_aa: CARSPGWRELHEQYF
cdr3_length: 13; d_call: NA; v_call: TRBV15; j_call: TRBJ2-5; cdr3_nt: TGTGCCACCAGCAGAGATAGATTAGAGACCCAGTACTTC; cdr3_aa: CATSRDRLETQYF
cdr3_length: 17; d_call: NA; v_call: TRBV6-1; j_call: TRBJ2-7; cdr3_nt: TGTGCCAGCAGTGATATCCCGACTGCCCCCGGCTCCTACGAGCAGTACTTC; cdr3_aa: CASSDIPTAPGSYEQYF
cdr3_length: 16; d_call: TRBD2; v_call: TRBV27; j_call: TRBJ2-7; cdr3_nt: TGTGCCAGCAGTTTCTCTGGGACTAGCGTCTCCTACGAGCAGTACTTC; cdr3_aa: CASSFSGTSVSYEQYF
cdr3_length: 14; d_call: NA; v_call: TRBV7-2; j_call: TRBJ2-7; cdr3_nt: TGTGCCAGCAGCCGACAGTCCCATTCCTACGAGCAGTACTTC; cdr3_aa: CASSRQSHSYEQYF
cdr3_length: 16; d_call: TRBD1; v_call: TRBV30; j_call: TRBJ1-6; cdr3_nt: TGTGCCTGGAGTTATTATCCGGGACAGGCGGTCTCACCCCTCCACTTT; cdr3_aa: CAWSYYPGQAVSPLHF
cdr3_length: 18; d_call: NA; v_call: TRBV4-1; j_call: TRBJ1-1; cdr3_nt: TGCGCCAGCAGCCAAGATCAGGCCCCTACAGCAGGAAACACTGAAGCTTTCTTT; cdr3_aa: CASSQDQAPTAGNTEAFF
cdr3_length: 14; d_call: NA; v_call: TRBV5-1; j_call: TRBJ2-7; cdr3_nt: TGCGCCAGCAGCCAATTACTGGACAGCAGCGAGCAGTACTTC; cdr3_aa: CASSQLLDSSEQYF
cdr3_length: 15; d_call: NA; v_call: TRBV5-1; j_call: TRBJ2-7; cdr3_nt: TGCGCCAGCTCGGGGGGCCTACCGAGCTCCTACGAGCAGTACTTC; cdr3_aa: CASSGGLPSSYEQYF
cdr3_length: 13; d_call: TRBD1; v_call: TRBV30; j_call: TRBJ2-7; cdr3_nt: TGTGCCTGGTCCGCGGACAGGGGCTACGAGCAGTACTTC; cdr3_aa: CAWSADRGYEQYF
cdr3_length: 12; d_call: NA; v_call: TRBV7-2; j_call: TRBJ2-4; cdr3_nt: TGTGCCAGCAGCTTCCCTCGGAACATTCAGTACTTC; cdr3_aa: CASSFPRNIQYF
cdr3_length: 16; d_call: TRBD1; v_call: TRBV6-1; j_call: TRBJ1-3; cdr3_nt: TGTGCCAGCAGTGAAGCGGCAGGGGGCTCTGGAAACACCATATATTTT; cdr3_aa: CASSEAAGGSGNTIYF
cdr3_length: 15; d_call: TRBD2; v_call: TRBV5-1; j_call: TRBJ2-3; cdr3_nt: TGCGCCAGCAGCTTCTTGCGGGAGGTTACAGATACGCAGTATTTT; cdr3_aa: CASSFLREVTDTQYF
cdr3_length: 13; d_call: TRBD2; v_call: TRBV19; j_call: TRBJ2-1; cdr3_nt: TGTGCCAGTAGTCTTAGCGGGAGAGATGAGCAGTTCTTC; cdr3_aa: CASSLSGRDEQFF
cdr3_length: 15; d_call: TRBD2; v_call: TRBV30; j_call: TRBJ2-3; cdr3_nt: TGTGCCTGGAGTAAGAGCGGGAGGGCAGCAGATACGCAGTATTTT; cdr3_aa: CAWSKSGRAADTQYF
cdr3_length: 13; d_call: NA; v_call: TRBV6-5; j_call: TRBJ1-1; cdr3_nt: TGTGCCAGCAGTTACTCGAACAGCCCTGAAGCTTTCTTT; cdr3_aa: CASSYSNSPEAFF
cdr3_length: 14; d_call: NA; v_call: TRBV4-1; j_call: TRBJ2-7; cdr3_nt: TGCGCCAGCAGCCAAGGGCCTAGCTCCTACGAGCAGTACTTC; cdr3_aa: CASSQGPSSYEQYF
cdr3_length: 15; d_call: NA; v_call: TRBV6-1; j_call: TRBJ2-5; cdr3_nt: TGTGCCAGCAGTGATGGGCAGGGAGGCCAAGAGACCCAGTACTTC; cdr3_aa: CASSDGQGGQETQYF
cdr3_length: 14; d_call: TRBD2; v_call: TRBV19; j_call: TRBJ2-5; cdr3_nt: TGTGCCAGTAGTATGACTAGCGGAGGAGAGACCCAGTACTTC; cdr3_aa: CASSMTSGGETQYF
cdr3_length: 15; d_call: NA; v_call: TRBV6-1; j_call: TRBJ2-6; cdr3_nt: TGTGCCAGCAGTGAACTCCCCTCTGGGGCCAACGTCCTGACTTTC; cdr3_aa: CASSELPSGANVLTF
cdr3_length: 13; d_call: NA; v_call: TRBV6-6; j_call: TRBJ2-7; cdr3_nt: TGTGCCAGCAGTTACGGACTAACCTACGAGCAGTACTTC; cdr3_aa: CASSYGLTYEQYF
cdr3_length: 14; d_call: TRBD1; v_call: TRBV2; j_call: TRBJ2-7; cdr3_nt: TGTGCCAGCAGTGGCACCGGGACAGCCTACGAGCAGTACTTC; cdr3_aa: CASSGTGTAYEQYF
cdr3_length: 15; d_call: NA; v_call: TRBV18; j_call: TRBJ2-7; cdr3_nt: TGTGCCAGCTCACCACCTGGCCAAATCTCCTACGAGCAGTACTTC; cdr3_aa: CASSPPGQISYEQYF
cdr3_length: 13; d_call: NA; v_call: TRBV7-3; j_call: TRBJ2-3; cdr3_nt: TGTGCCAGCAGCTCCCTAACTAGTAATACGCAGTATTTT; cdr3_aa: CASSSLTSNTQYF
cdr3_length: 14; d_call: NA; v_call: TRBV5-4; j_call: TRBJ2-7; cdr3_nt: TGTGCCAGCAGCCCCTACGTTAACTCCTACGAGCAGTACTTC; cdr3_aa: CASSPYVNSYEQYF
cdr3_length: 14; d_call: TRBD1; v_call: TRBV29-1; j_call: TRBJ2-4; cdr3_nt: TGCAGCGGGACAGGGCTGGGGGCCAAAAACATTCAGTACTTC; cdr3_aa: CSGTGLGAKNIQYF
cdr3_length: 15; d_call: NA; v_call: TRBV6-5; j_call: TRBJ1-4; cdr3_nt: TGTGCCAGCAGCCGAACAGGCAACTTTAATGAAAAACTGTTTTTT; cdr3_aa: CASSRTGNFNEKLFF
cdr3_length: 12; d_call: NA; v_call: TRBV7-3; j_call: TRBJ2-7; cdr3_nt: TGTGCCAGCAGCTCTGGAGGGCGCGAGCAGTACTTC; cdr3_aa: CASSSGGREQYF
cdr3_length: 16; d_call: TRBD2; v_call: TRBV10-1; j_call: TRBJ2-1; cdr3_nt: TGCGCCAGCAGTGAAACTAGCGGGAATGTGGTCAATGAGCAGTTCTTC; cdr3_aa: CASSETSGNVVNEQFF
cdr3_length: 14; d_call: NA; v_call: TRBV7-9; j_call: TRBJ1-1; cdr3_nt: TGTGCCAGCAGCTTAGATTTGGGGGCGGCTGAAGCTTTCTTT; cdr3_aa: CASSLDLGAAEAFF
cdr3_length: 15; d_call: NA; v_call: TRBV7-5; j_call: TRBJ2-7; cdr3_nt: TGTGCCAGAAGCTTCCGACCAGACGGGACCTACGAGCAGTACTTC; cdr3_aa: CARSFRPDGTYEQYF
cdr3_length: 15; d_call: NA; v_call: TRBV7-9; j_call: TRBJ1-2; cdr3_nt: TGTGCCAGCAGCTTAGCGCGATTGGGGCGCTGGGGCTACACCTTC; cdr3_aa: CASSLARLGRWGYTF
cdr3_length: 14; d_call: NA; v_call: TRBV30; j_call: TRBJ2-7; cdr3_nt: TGTGCCTGGAGTGTGAGCGGGTACTCCTACGAGCAGTACTTC; cdr3_aa: CAWSVSGYSYEQYF
cdr3_length: 15; d_call: NA; v_call: TRBV19; j_call: TRBJ1-1; cdr3_nt: TGTGCCAGTAGTACGACAGGAACCGTGAACACTGAAGCTTTCTTT; cdr3_aa: CASSTTGTVNTEAFF
cdr3_length: 14; d_call: NA; v_call: TRBV28; j_call: TRBJ1-4; cdr3_nt: TGTGCCAGCAGTTTAGGACAGCATAATGAAAAACTGTTTTTT; cdr3_aa: CASSLGQHNEKLFF
cdr3_length: 13; d_call: TRBD2; v_call: TRBV6-1; j_call: TRBJ2-7; cdr3_nt: TGTGCCAGTAGACTAGCGGGAGGGCTCGAGCAGTACTTC; cdr3_aa: CASRLAGGLEQYF
cdr3_length: 13; d_call: TRBD1; v_call: TRBV29-1; j_call: TRBJ2-5; cdr3_nt: TGCAGCGTCGCCGGGACAGATACAGCGACCCAGTACTTC; cdr3_aa: CSVAGTDTATQYF
cdr3_length: 14; d_call: NA; v_call: TRBV2; j_call: TRBJ2-7; cdr3_nt: TGTGCCAGCATCGGGGCTAGCGCCTCCTACGAGCAGTACTTC; cdr3_aa: CASIGASASYEQYF
cdr3_length: 15; d_call: TRBD1; v_call: TRBV9; j_call: TRBJ1-4; cdr3_nt: TGTGCCAGCAGCGTAGAGGGACAGGGGAATGAAAAACTGTTTTTT; cdr3_aa: CASSVEGQGNEKLFF
cdr3_length: 13; d_call: NA; v_call: TRBV21-1; j_call: TRBJ2-7; cdr3_nt: TGTGCCAGCAGCCCCCGACAACTCTGGGAGCAGTACTTC; cdr3_aa: CASSPRQLWEQYF